The 14 T cell receptor beta chains given below trace back to one sample, sequenced in a study of a mutant IDH1 vaccine in newly diagnosed glioma. Clones were sequenced by immunoSEQ multiplex PCR, and TCRdb holds only the in-frame ones, with some missing. This table has under 90,000 clones, around 74% appearing once. Noted time point: baseline, week 1 (first vaccination visit). Treatment denoted: pre-vaccination baseline after standard-of-care therapy. The sample here was PBMCs, taken from a glioma patient treated with radiotherapy, temozolomide or both. Every receptor here comes from a man over 45 with glioma.

The chain carries TRBV6-5 and TRBJ2-7, with D maybe TRBD1 (8 bases). Trimming took 6 bases from V and 2 from J, leaving 17 bases between them. Germline loops: CDR1 MNHEY, CDR2 SVGAGI. The CDR3 extends over 15 amino acids. The CDR3 reads CASRTLQGGTYEQYF. CDR3 coding DNA: TGTGCCAGCAGGACCCTACAGGGGGGGACCTACGAGCAGTACTTC.

This clone was seen a single time. The J gene is TRBJ2-3, the V gene TRBV7-9; TRBD2 aligns across 11 bases. V was pared by 5 bases and J by 6 bases, with 7 bases of the junction left unmatched. The CDR3 consists of 15 residues. Germline V gene data show CDR1 as SEHNR and CDR2 as FQNEAQ (reference sequence). CDR3 loop: CASSPPSGGLDTQYF. In nucleotides, the CDR3 is TGTGCCAGCAGCCCGCCTAGCGGGGGGTTGGATACGCAGTATTTT.

V usage is TRBV2 and J usage is TRBJ2-2; no clear D. This CDR3 has 15 residues. Trimming took 6 bases from V and 5 from J, leaving 16 bases between them. Per the germline V gene, CDR1 is SNHLY and CDR2 is FYNNEI. As DNA, the CDR3 is TGTGCCAGCAGGGCCAGCACTCTACAGACCGGGGAGCTGTTTTTT. The encoded protein is CASRASTLQTGELFF.

This clone has a count of ten or more. The chain is built from TRBV7-9 and TRBJ2-3; 8 bases fit TRBD2. CDR3 length equals 15 residues. Germline-derived CDR1 and CDR2 are SEHNR and FQNEAQ (reference sequence). V shed 5 bases and J 1 base; nucleotides not matched to a gene: 5. The CDR3 loop is CASSQAAGGTDTQYF. The CDR3 coding sequence is TGTGCCAGCAGCCAGGCAGCGGGGGGCACAGATACGCAGTATTTT.

Worth noting for this clone: One junction end does not reproduce the germline sequence, and a read error may be involved. This chain joins TRBV13 and TRBJ2-6; D unresolved. The germline V gene has CDR1 PRHDT and CDR2 FYEKMQ (reference sequence). The CDR3 is 14 amino acids. The CDR3, as DNA: TGTGCCAGCAGCTTGGAGTCTGAGGCCAACGTCCTGACTTTC. Protein product: CASSLESEANVLTF.

In this sample, this clone turned up once. This chain connects TRBV29-1 to TRBJ2-7; a possible D gene is TRBD1 (5 bases). The CDR3 length is 13 residues. Germline V gene lookup returns CDR1 SQVTM and CDR2 ANQGSEA. Trimming stripped 6 bases from V and 0 bases from J, with 12 bases between. CDR3 bases: TGCAGCGTAAATACAGGTGACTCCTACGAGCAGTACTTC. Amino acid sequence: CSVNTGDSYEQYF.

The genes are TRBV5-1 and TRBJ1-3, with D maybe TRBD1 (5 bases). The CDR3 has 15 amino acids. Trimming stripped 1 base from V and 0 bases from J, with 8 bases between. From germline, CDR1 is SGHRS and CDR2 YFSETQ. The CDR3 is CASSLRGGSGNTIYF. CDR3 nucleotides: TGCGCCAGCAGCTTGCGGGGGGGCTCTGGAAACACCATATATTTT.

The chain carries TRBV4-2 and TRBJ1-5, with D hard to call. Germline V lookup: CDR1 LGHNA, CDR2 YNFKEQ. Trimming removed 4 bases from V and 2 bases from J, with 6 bases in between. The CDR3 extends over 13 amino acids. Here the CDR3 reads CASSPGGNQPQHF. For the CDR3, the DNA is TGTGCCAGCAGCCCCGGCGGCAATCAGCCCCAGCATTTT.

The chain links TRBV28 to TRBJ1-5; 8 positions match TRBD1. Germline V gene sequence: CDR1 MDHEN, CDR2 SYDVKM. This CDR3 spans 13 amino acids. Trimming cost V 6 bases and J 6 bases; bases outside gene matches: 4. This CDR3 reads CASRDRVGQPQHF. CDR3 DNA: TGTGCCAGCAGGGACAGGGTGGGTCAGCCCCAGCATTTT.

The rearrangement joins TRBV7-2 to TRBJ2-3; D is uncertain. The germline V gene has CDR1 SGHTA and CDR2 FQGNSA. CDR3 length: 14 residues. Trimming cost V 0 bases and J 3 bases, with 7 bases left between them. CDR3 loop: CASSLAGVTDTQYF. As DNA, the CDR3 is TGTGCCAGCAGCTTAGCTGGGGTTACAGATACGCAGTATTTT.

The chain is built from TRBV25-1 and TRBJ1-6; unclear D gene. V was pared by 6 bases and J by 10 bases, with 19 bases between. Germline V gene lookup returns CDR1 MGHDK and CDR2 SYGVNS. The CDR3 sequence is 15 residues long. CDR3 DNA sequence: TGTGCCAGCAGACCCTCCGACGGTCTCGGGTCACCCCTCCACTTT. This codes for CASRPSDGLGSPLHF.

In its sample, this clone was seen once. This chain uses TRBV5-1 with TRBJ2-2, with 9 bases fitting TRBD1. Germline V gene data show CDR1 as SGHRS and CDR2 as YFSETQ. Unmatched junction bases numbered 5, after V lost 7 bases and J lost 4 bases. The CDR3 length is 14 residues. The CDR3 protein is CASQTGGVTGELFF. The CDR3 bases are TGCGCCAGCCAGACAGGGGGGGTCACCGGGGAGCTGTTTTTT.

The V gene is TRBV2, the J gene TRBJ2-1; 9 bases are a match to TRBD1. The CDR3 runs to 13 residues. Losses at the gene ends were 7 bases for V and 8 bases for J; bases not matched to a gene: 6. Germline V CDR1 and CDR2: SNHLY, FYNNEI. CDR3 loop: CASTLDRGYEQFF. CDR3 sequence (DNA): TGTGCCAGCACCCTGGACAGGGGCTATGAGCAGTTCTTC.

This clone was seen a few times. The chain has TRBV6-5 and TRBJ1-2; D remains ambiguous. Germline values: CDR1 MNHEY, CDR2 SVGAGI. V lost 6 bases, J lost 3 bases, and 8 bases lay in between. The CDR3 runs to 12 residues. The CDR3: CASSPRDYGYTF. In nucleotides, the CDR3 is TGTGCCAGCAGCCCCAGAGACTATGGCTACACCTTC.